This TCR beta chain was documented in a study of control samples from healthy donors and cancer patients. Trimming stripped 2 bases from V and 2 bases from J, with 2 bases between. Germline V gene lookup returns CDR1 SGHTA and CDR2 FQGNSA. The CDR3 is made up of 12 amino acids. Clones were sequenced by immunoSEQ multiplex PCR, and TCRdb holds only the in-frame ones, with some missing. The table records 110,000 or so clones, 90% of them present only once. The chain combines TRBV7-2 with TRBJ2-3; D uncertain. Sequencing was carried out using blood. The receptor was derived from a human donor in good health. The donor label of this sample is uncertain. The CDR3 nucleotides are TGTGCCAGCAGCTTATACACAGATACGCAGTATTTT. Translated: CASSLYTDTQYF.